The source of this T cell receptor (beta chain) is a study of T-cell memory formation after mild COVID-19 (TCRdb year 2021). About the study as a whole: Most TCR sequence clusters were specific to one of the two donors. In a couple of donors, T-cell clones that expanded and contracted after mild COVID-19 were tracked by sequencing TCRalpha and TCRbeta repertoires over time. Two young, previously healthy adult volunteers, one female and one male, were included in the cohort.

Sequencing was carried out with an Illumina NovaSeq 6000. TCRalpha and TCRbeta cDNA libraries were built by 5'RACE with constant-segment primers, adding sample barcodes and unique molecular identifiers. Trizol reagent was used to extract RNA from every sample. Libraries were amplified in two PCR steps, with a second sample barcode and Illumina TruSeq adapters added in the second step. The libraries were sequenced on an Illumina NovaSeq using 2 x 150 bp paired-end reads. The source study handled its data this way. The reads were demultiplexed and collapsed into UMI-guided consensus sequences using migec v1.2.7. With mixcr v2.1.11, UMI consensuses were aligned to TRA and TRB V and J templates and assembled into clonotypes. Clonotypes were classified as expanded or contracted when called significant by both edgeR and NoisET, with noise models trained on biological replicates. For edgeR calls, a false discovery rate-adjusted p below 0.01 and a log2 fold-change threshold of 1 were applied. PCA with hierarchical clustering of max-normalized trajectories of the 1000 most abundant clonotypes was used as exploratory dynamics analysis. Separately sequenced CD4+ and CD8+ repertoires were used to assign the CD4 or CD8 phenotype of responding clones. Using fastp trimming at Q25 and MiXCR clonotype assembly, TCRdb reanalyzed the public sequencing data and kept in-frame beta chains. All rows with the same CDR3 protein become a single entry with the most common DNA and genes. These V and J calls originate from TCRdb's pipeline instead of the authors' own analysis. A total of about 430,000 distinct CDR3 sequences appear in this sample, roughly 18% of them only once. The top ten clones comprise about a fifth of the sample.

PBMCs were isolated by Ficoll-Paque density gradient centrifugation. The study at large found these results: From day 15 to 85, contracting clones showed balanced CD4/CD8 phenotypes, whereas a second wave of clones that expanded from day 15 to 37 leaned towards CD4+. Whether the second-wave clones peaking on day 37 were SARS-CoV-2 specific was not confirmed. Only two mild cases were covered by the study, and larger cohorts that include severe cases with pre-infection samples were considered necessary. Contracting CD4+ clones turned up mainly in the CM and EM memory subsets, whereas EMRA was where CD8+ clones were enriched. Some responding clones were detected in pre-infection memory, suggesting pre-existing cross-reactive memory T cells joined the SARS-CoV-2 response.

CDR1 SNHLY and CDR2 FYNNEI are derived from the germline V gene. The CDR3 sequence holds 18 residues, the cysteine and phenylalanine included. The retained sequence is limited to the CDR3, 54 bases, with the frame set at the first base. Trimming costs V 4 bases and J 3 bases, and their ends lie 21 bases apart. This clonotype was seen a handful of times. The antigen it binds to is not known. Base qualities are missing; no much larger clone stands one base away. The sequenced material came from PBMCs or a T cell subset sorted from them (not recorded which). The source of this sequence is a man between 18 and 35 years old who had mild COVID-19 (a few samples of this study predate the infection). The sample titles of this study are shuffled in the database, so cell type and time point are left out; the donor was told from shared clones. The chain is encoded by TRBV2 joined to TRBJ2-2; the D segment could be TRBD1, given 6 matching bases. The nucleotide sequence is TGTGCCAGCAGTGTTTTGGGACACGCCGGGTCCTACACCGGGGAGCTGTTTTTT. Its coded protein is CASSVLGHAGSYTGELFF.